These 18 T cell receptor beta chains share one sample of origin, sequenced in a study of T cell responses to AZD1222 COVID-19 vaccine. The repertoire was sequenced with immunoSEQ multiplex PCR; TCRdb's copy has only in-frame clones and lacks some. Altogether roughly 200,000 clones are present, about 92% being singletons, with the ten largest covering less than 1.5%. The specimen comprised peripheral blood, sampled on day 0 of AZD1222 vaccination. The source of these receptors is an adult in good health.

For the CDR3, the DNA is TGCAGTGGAGGGGGGCAAGAGACCCAGTACTTC. This gives the protein CSGGGQETQYF. The genes are TRBV20-1 and TRBJ2-5, with D perhaps given as TRBD1 or TRBD2 (6 bases each). The germline V gene encodes CDR1 DFQATT and CDR2 SNEGSKA (reference sequence). CDR3 length: 11 amino acids. V lost 7 bases to trimming and J lost 2 bases, with 8 bases between them.

The chain couples TRBV6-5 to TRBJ1-2, with D uncertain. Between the trimmed V and J ends, which lost 7 bases and 4 bases, there was a span of 19 bases. This CDR3 spans 15 amino acids. The germline CDR1 and CDR2 sequences are MNHEY and SVGAGI. In DNA, the CDR3 is TGTGCCAGCACACCAACGGGAGAGCTTAGCTATGGCTACACCTTC. It translates to CASTPTGELSYGYTF.

J is TRBJ1-2 and V is TRBV7-9; 9 nucleotides agree with TRBD1. The CDR3 totals 13 residues. J was trimmed by 6 bases and V by 4 bases; bases with no gene match: 3. The germline V gene has CDR1 SEHNR and CDR2 FQNEAQ (reference sequence). The CDR3 loop reads CASSYRDRDGYTF. The CDR3 bases are TGTGCCAGCAGCTACCGGGACAGGGATGGCTACACCTTC.

The chain joins TRBV25-1 to TRBJ1-1, with D possibly being TRBD1 (6 bases). CDR1 is MGHDK, CDR2 SYGVNS, per germline. This CDR3 is built from 13 residues. Trimming shortened V by 7 bases and J by 8 bases, and 17 bases separated the two germline ends. CDR3 region: CASNRDRGAEAFF. DNA of the CDR3: TGTGCCAGCAACAGGGACCGGGGCGCAGAAGCTTTCTTT.

The J gene is TRBJ1-4, the V gene TRBV10-2, with TRBD1 matching over 9 bases. The V gene's germline CDR1 is WSHSY and CDR2 SAAADI. Germline trimming cut 4 bases from V and 6 bases from J; bases unmatched to any gene: 3. The CDR3 consists of 14 residues. CDR3 loop: CASSGGQGYEKLFF. CDR3 nucleotides: TGCGCCAGCAGTGGAGGACAGGGGTATGAAAAACTGTTTTTT.

The chain uses TRBV19 and TRBJ2-1, with D perhaps assigned TRBD1 or TRBD2 (6 bases each). Germline CDR1 and CDR2: LNHDA and SQIVND (reference sequence). V shed 6 bases and J shed 10 bases, with 16 bases lying between them. This CDR3 is built from 13 residues. The CDR3 nucleotides read TGTGCCAGTAGACGGAGGGGGGATGGGGAGCAGTTCTTC. Its translation: CASRRRGDGEQFF.

The chain links TRBV6-5 to TRBJ1-2, with D perhaps TRBD1 (5 bases). The V and J ends lost 5 bases and 5 bases respectively, with 12 bases between them. The CDR3 runs to 13 residues. Germline assignment: CDR1 MNHEY and CDR2 SVGAGI. The CDR3 protein is CASSPQVGYGYTF. The CDR3 nucleotides are TGTGCCAGCAGTCCACAGGTGGGATATGGCTACACCTTC.

The rearrangement links TRBV27 to TRBJ1-6; no clear D gene. V dropped 5 bases and J dropped 10 bases, with 21 bases sitting between them. This CDR3 contains 16 residues. CDR1 and CDR2 from the germline V gene are MNHEY and SMNVEV (reference sequence). The CDR3 protein is CASSPRPAEGRSPLHF. In DNA form, the CDR3 reads TGTGCCAGCAGTCCACGTCCGGCCGAAGGGCGGTCACCCCTCCACTTT.

The chain has TRBV5-1 and TRBJ1-1; D might be TRBD1 (6 bases). Germline V CDR1 and CDR2: SGHRS, YFSETQ. With 4 bases removed from V and 5 bases from J, the gap between germline ends came to 15 bases. CDR3 length equals 14 residues. CDR3 loop: CASSVGQRETEAFF. The CDR3 DNA is TGCGCCAGCAGCGTAGGACAGAGGGAGACTGAAGCTTTCTTT.

V gene TRBV18 combines with J gene TRBJ2-1, with 9 bases aligning to TRBD2. V was pared by 5 bases and J by 8 bases, with 7 bases of the junction left unmatched. Germline CDR1 and CDR2: KGHSH and LQKENI. This CDR3 is built from 14 residues. DNA of the CDR3: TGTGCCAGCTCAACCTCTAGCGGGGCGGATGAGCAGTTCTTC. Translation: CASSTSSGADEQFF. The full variable domain, its missing parts supplied by reference TRBV18 and TRBJ2-1, is NAGVMQNPRHLVRRRGQEARLRCSPMKGHSHVYWYRQLPEEGLKFMVYLQKENIIDESGMPKERFSAEFPKEGPSILRIQQVVRGDSAAYFCASSTSSGADEQFFGPGTRLTVL.

The chain uses TRBV5-1 and TRBJ2-1; TRBD2 agrees at 10 bases. Germline CDR1 reads SGHRS; CDR2 reads YFSETQ. The J segment lost 5 bases and the V segment lost 0 bases, leaving 2 bases of the junction unmatched. This CDR3 has 15 amino acids. Written as DNA, the CDR3 is TGCGCCAGCAGCTTGGTTAGCGGGGGGAACAATGAGCAGTTCTTC. This codes for CASSLVSGGNNEQFF.

The J gene is TRBJ2-7, the V gene TRBV5-1; tentatively, D is TRBD1 (6 bases). V was shortened by 2 bases and J by 2 bases, with 11 bases between the two germline ends. Germline V lookup: CDR1 SGHRS, CDR2 YFSETQ. This CDR3 region has 14 residues. The CDR3 loop reads CASSFGTITYEQYF. In DNA form, the CDR3 reads TGCGCCAGCAGCTTTGGGACAATTACCTACGAGCAGTACTTC.

The rearrangement uses TRBV5-1 and TRBJ1-2; unclear D gene. CDR3 length: 14 amino acids. V lost 4 bases, J lost 4 bases, and 14 bases lay in between. Germline values: CDR1 SGHRS, CDR2 YFSETQ. The CDR3 sequence: CASSATPGSYGYTF. The CDR3 DNA sequence: TGCGCCAGCAGCGCAACCCCCGGGAGCTATGGCTACACCTTC.

The gene calls are TRBV11-2 and TRBJ1-5; 7 bases are shared with TRBD1. The CDR3 extends over 14 amino acids. Germline V CDR1 and CDR2: SGHAT, FQNNGV. Trimming removed 4 bases from V and 11 bases from J; junction bases left unmatched: 11. The CDR3 DNA is TGTGCCAGCAGCTCTCACAGGGGTCGGCAGACCCAGCATTTT. It yields the protein CASSSHRGRQTQHF.

The rearrangement joins TRBV6-5 to TRBJ2-7, with 9 bases that match TRBD2. Per germline, CDR1 MNHEY and CDR2 SVGAGI. The J segment lost 3 bases and the V segment lost 0 bases, leaving 6 bases of the junction unmatched. The CDR3 runs 16 residues. CDR3 DNA sequence: TGTGCCAGCAGTTACTCGTCTAGCGGGGATGTCTACGAGCAGTACTTC. It translates to CASSYSSSGDVYEQYF.

The J gene is TRBJ1-4, the V gene TRBV30, with no clear D. The V gene's germline CDR1 is GTSNPN and CDR2 SVGIG (reference sequence). The CDR3 length is 13 residues. V was clipped by 4 bases and J by 7 bases, with 13 bases between them. The CDR3 coding sequence is TGTGCCTGGACAACCCTGCCGGGTGAAAAACTGTTTTTT. Protein sequence: CAWTTLPGEKLFF.

The CDR3 DNA is TGTGCGTCGTGGAAGGGGGGGGCCAATCAGCCCCAGCATTTT. Translating gives CASWKGGANQPQHF. V and J are TRBV6-5 and TRBJ1-5, with D tentatively TRBD1 (6 bases). The germline CDR1 and CDR2 sequences are MNHEY and SVGAGI. The length of the CDR3 is 14 residues.

This chain connects TRBV2 to TRBJ2-6; D may be TRBD2 (6 bases). Trimming shortened V by 8 bases and J by 0 bases, and 8 bases separated the two germline ends. CDR3 length equals 14 residues. Germline CDR1 and CDR2: SNHLY and FYNNEI. This CDR3 is CASAGHSGANVLTF. CDR3 sequence (DNA): TGTGCCAGCGCGGGGCACTCTGGGGCCAACGTCCTGACTTTC.